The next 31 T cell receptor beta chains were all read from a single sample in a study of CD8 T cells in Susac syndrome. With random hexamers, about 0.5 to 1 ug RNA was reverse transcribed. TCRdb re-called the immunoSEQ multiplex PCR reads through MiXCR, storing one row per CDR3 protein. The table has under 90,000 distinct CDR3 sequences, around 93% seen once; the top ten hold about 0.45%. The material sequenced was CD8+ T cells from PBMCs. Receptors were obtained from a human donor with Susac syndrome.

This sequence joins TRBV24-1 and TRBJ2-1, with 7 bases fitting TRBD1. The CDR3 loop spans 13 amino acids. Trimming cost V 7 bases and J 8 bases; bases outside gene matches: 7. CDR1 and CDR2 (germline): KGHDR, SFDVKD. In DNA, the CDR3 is TGTGCCACCAGAGAGACAGGGTGGGATGAGCAGTTCTTC. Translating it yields CATRETGWDEQFF.

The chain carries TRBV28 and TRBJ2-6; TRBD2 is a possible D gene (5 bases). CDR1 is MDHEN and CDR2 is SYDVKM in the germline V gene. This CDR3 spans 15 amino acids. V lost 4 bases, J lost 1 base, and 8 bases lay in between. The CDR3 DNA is TGTGCCAGCAGTTCAACTAGGTCTGGGGCCAACGTCCTGACTTTC. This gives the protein CASSSTRSGANVLTF. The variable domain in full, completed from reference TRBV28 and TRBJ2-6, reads DVKVTQSSRYLVKRTGEKVFLECVQDMDHENMFWYRQDPGLGLRLIYFSYDVKMKEKGDIPEGYSVSREKKERFSLILESASTNQTSMYLCASSSTRSGANVLTFGAGSRLTVL.

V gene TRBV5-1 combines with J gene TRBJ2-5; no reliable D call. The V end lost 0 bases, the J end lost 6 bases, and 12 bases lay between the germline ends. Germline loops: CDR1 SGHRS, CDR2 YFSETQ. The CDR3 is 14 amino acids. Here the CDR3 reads CASSLVPAEQTQYF. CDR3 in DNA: TGCGCCAGCAGCTTGGTGCCCGCGGAGCAGACCCAGTACTTC.

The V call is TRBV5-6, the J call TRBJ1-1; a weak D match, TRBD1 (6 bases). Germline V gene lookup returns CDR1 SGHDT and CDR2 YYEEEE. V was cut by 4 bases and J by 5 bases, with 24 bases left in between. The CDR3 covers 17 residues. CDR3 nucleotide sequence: TGTGCCAGCAGCCCCGTGGGGGCGTTATCCGACGGGACTGAAGCTTTCTTT. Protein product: CASSPVGALSDGTEAFF.

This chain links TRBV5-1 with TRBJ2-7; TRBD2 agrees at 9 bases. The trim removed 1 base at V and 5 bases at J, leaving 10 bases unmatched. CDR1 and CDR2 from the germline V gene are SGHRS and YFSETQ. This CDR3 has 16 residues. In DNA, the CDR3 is TGCGCCAGCAGCTTGTCGGCGGGAGGGCTTTTCAACGAGCAGTACTTC. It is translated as CASSLSAGGLFNEQYF.

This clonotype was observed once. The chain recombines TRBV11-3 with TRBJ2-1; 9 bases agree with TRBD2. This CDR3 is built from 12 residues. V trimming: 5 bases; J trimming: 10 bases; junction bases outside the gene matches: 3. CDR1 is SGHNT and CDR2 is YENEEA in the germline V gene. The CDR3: CASSETSGEQFF. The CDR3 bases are TGTGCCAGCAGCGAGACTAGCGGAGAGCAGTTCTTC.

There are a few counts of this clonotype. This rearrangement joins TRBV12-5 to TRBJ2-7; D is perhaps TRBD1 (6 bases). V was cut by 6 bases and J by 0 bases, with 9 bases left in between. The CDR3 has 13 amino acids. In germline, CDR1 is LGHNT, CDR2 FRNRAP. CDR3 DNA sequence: TGTGCTAGTGGGGACAGTAGCTCCTACGAGCAGTACTTC. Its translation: CASGDSSSYEQYF.

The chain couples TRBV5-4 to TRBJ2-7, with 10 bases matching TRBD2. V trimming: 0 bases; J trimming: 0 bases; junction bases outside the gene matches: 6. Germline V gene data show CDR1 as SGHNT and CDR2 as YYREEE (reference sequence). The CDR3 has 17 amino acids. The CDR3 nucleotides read TGTGCCAGCAGCTTGGACGGACTAGCGGATAGCTCCTACGAGCAGTACTTC. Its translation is CASSLDGLADSSYEQYF. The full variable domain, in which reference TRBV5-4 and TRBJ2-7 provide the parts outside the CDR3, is ETGVTQSPTHLIKTRGQQVTLRCSSQSGHNTVSWYQQALGQGPQFIFQYYREEENGRGNFPPRFSGLQFPNYSSELNVNALELDDSALYLCASSLDGLADSSYEQYFGPGTRLTVT.

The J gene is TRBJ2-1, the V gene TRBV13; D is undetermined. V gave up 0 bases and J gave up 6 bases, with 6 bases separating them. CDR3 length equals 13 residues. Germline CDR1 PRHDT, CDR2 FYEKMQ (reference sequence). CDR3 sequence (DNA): TGTGCCAGCAGCTTAGGGGAGCGCAATGAGCAGTTCTTC. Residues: CASSLGERNEQFF.

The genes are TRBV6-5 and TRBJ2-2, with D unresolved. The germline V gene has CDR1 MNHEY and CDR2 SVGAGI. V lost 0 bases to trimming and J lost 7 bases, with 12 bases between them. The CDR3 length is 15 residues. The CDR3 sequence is CASSYSGSWGGELFF. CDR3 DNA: TGTGCCAGCAGTTACTCAGGGTCCTGGGGCGGGGAGCTGTTTTTT.

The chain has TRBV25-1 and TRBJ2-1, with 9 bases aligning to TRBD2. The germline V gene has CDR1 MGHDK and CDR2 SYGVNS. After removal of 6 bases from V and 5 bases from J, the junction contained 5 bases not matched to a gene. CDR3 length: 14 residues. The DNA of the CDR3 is TGTGCCAGCAGCCCTAGCGGGACAAACAATGAGCAGTTCTTC. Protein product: CASSPSGTNNEQFF.

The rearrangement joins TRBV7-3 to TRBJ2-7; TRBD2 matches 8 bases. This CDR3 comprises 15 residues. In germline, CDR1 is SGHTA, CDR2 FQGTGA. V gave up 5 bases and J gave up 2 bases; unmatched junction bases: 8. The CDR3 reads CASSQGLGDPYEQYF. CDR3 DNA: TGTGCCAGCAGCCAGGGACTAGGGGATCCCTACGAGCAGTACTTC.

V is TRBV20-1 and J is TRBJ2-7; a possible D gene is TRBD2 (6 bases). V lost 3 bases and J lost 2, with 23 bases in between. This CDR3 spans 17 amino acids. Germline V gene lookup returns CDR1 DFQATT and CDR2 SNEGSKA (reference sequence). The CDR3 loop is CSASTPSSVPVPYEQYF. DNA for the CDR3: TGCAGTGCTAGTACCCCTTCTAGCGTCCCGGTACCCTACGAGCAGTACTTC.

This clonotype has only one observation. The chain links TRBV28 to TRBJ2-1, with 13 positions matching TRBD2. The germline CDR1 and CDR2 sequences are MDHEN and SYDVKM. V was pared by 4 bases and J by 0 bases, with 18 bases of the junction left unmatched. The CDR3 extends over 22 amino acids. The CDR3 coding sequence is TGTGCCAGCAGTTACCCCGGACTAGCGGGAGACCCTTTGCCGCTCTCCTACAATGAGCAGTTCTTC. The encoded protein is CASSYPGLAGDPLPLSYNEQFF.

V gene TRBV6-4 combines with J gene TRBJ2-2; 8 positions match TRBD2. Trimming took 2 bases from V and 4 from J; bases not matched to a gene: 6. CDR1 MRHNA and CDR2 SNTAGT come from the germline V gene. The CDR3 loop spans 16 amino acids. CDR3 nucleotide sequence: TGTGCCAGCAGTGACATAGCGGGAACAGGCACCGGGGAGCTGTTTTTT. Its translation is CASSDIAGTGTGELFF.

The CDR3 spells CSAKETSGRNTGELFF. DNA of the CDR3: TGCAGTGCTAAGGAGACTAGCGGGAGGAACACCGGGGAGCTGTTTTTT. The chain combines TRBV20-1 with TRBJ2-2, with 12 nucleotides matching TRBD2. The CDR3 loop spans 16 amino acids. Trimming took 4 bases from V and 1 from J; bases not matched to a gene: 4. Germline CDR1 DFQATT, CDR2 SNEGSKA (reference sequence).

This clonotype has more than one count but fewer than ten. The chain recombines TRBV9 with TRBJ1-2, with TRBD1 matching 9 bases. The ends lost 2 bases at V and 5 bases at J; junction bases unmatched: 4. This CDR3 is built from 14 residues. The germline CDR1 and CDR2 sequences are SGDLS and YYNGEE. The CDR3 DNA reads TGTGCCAGCAGCGTTCGGGACAGGGATTATGGCTACACCTTC. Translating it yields CASSVRDRDYGYTF.

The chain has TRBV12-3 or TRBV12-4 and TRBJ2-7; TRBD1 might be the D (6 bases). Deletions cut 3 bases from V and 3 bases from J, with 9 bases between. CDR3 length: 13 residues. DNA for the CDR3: TGTGCCAGCAGTTTCGGACAGATCTACGAGCAGTACTTC. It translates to CASSFGQIYEQYF.

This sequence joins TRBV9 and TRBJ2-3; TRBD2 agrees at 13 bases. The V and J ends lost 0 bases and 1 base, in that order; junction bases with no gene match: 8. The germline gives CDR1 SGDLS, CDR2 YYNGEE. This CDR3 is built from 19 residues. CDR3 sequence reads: CASSVAGTSGNIRTDTQYF. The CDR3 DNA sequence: TGTGCCAGCAGCGTAGCTGGGACTAGCGGGAATATTCGCACAGATACGCAGTATTTT.

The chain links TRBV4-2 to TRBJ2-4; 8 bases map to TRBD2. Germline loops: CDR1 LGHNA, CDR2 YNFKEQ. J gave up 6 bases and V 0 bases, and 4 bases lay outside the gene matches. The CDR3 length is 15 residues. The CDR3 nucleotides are TGTGCCAGCAGCCAAGATCAGGGACTAGGAAACATTCAGTACTTC. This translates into CASSQDQGLGNIQYF.

The chain's CDR3 is CSVAYRLAEEETQYF. The CDR3 DNA follows: TGCAGCGTGGCCTACCGACTAGCGGAAGAAGAGACCCAGTACTTC. This chain joins TRBV29-1 and TRBJ2-5, with TRBD2 matching 9 bases. Germline loops: CDR1 SQVTM, CDR2 ANQGSEA. J lost 3 bases, V lost 6 bases, and 11 bases had no gene match. This CDR3 is 15 amino acids long.

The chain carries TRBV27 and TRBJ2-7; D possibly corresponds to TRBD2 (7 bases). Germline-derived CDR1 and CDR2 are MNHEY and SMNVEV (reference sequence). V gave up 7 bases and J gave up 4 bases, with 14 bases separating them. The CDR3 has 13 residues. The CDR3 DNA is TGTGCCAGCAAAGAGGGGGGGAGTTACGAGCAGTACTTC. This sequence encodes CASKEGGSYEQYF.

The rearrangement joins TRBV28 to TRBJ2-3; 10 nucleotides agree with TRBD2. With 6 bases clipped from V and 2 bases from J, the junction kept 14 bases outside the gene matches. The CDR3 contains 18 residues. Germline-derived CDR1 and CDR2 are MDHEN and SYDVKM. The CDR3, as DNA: TGTGCCAGCAGCCTACCCCAACTAGCGGGACTCGCCACAGATACGCAGTATTTT. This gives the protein CASSLPQLAGLATDTQYF. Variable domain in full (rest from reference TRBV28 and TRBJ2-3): DVKVTQSSRYLVKRTGEKVFLECVQDMDHENMFWYRQDPGLGLRLIYFSYDVKMKEKGDIPEGYSVSREKKERFSLILESASTNQTSMYLCASSLPQLAGLATDTQYFGPGTRLTVL.

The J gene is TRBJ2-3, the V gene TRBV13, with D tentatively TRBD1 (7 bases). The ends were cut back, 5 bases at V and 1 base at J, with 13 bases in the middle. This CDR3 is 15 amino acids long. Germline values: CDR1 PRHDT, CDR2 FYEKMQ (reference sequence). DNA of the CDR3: TGTGCCAGCAGCCACACAGGGGAGGGCACAGATACGCAGTATTTT. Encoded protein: CASSHTGEGTDTQYF.

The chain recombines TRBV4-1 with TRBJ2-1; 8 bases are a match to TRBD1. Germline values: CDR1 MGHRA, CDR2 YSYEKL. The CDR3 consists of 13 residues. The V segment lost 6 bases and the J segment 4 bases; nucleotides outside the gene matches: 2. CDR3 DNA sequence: TGCGCCAGCAGGAGGACAGGGTACAATGAGCAGTTCTTC. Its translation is CASRRTGYNEQFF.

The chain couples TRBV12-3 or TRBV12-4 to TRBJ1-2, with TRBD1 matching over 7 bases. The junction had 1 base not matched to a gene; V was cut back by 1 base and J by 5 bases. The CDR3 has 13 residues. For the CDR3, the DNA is TGTGCCAGCAGTTTAGAGGGGGCTTATGGCTACACCTTC. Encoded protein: CASSLEGAYGYTF.

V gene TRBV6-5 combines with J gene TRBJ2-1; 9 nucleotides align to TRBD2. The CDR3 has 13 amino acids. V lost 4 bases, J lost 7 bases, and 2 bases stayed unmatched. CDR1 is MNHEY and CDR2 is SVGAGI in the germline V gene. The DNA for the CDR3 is TGTGCCAGCAGTTGGACTAGCGCAAATGAGCAGTTCTTC. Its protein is CASSWTSANEQFF.

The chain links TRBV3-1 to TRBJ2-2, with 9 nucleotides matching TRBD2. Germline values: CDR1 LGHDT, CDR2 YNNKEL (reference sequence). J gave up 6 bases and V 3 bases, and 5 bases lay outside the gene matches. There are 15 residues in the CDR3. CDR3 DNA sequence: TGTGCCAGCAGCCACTCCGGGACTAGCCCCGGGGAGCTGTTTTTT. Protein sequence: CASSHSGTSPGELFF.

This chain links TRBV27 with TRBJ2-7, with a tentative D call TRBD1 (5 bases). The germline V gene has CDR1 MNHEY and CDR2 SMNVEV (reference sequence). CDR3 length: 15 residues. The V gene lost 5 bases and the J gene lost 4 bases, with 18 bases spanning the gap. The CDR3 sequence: CASSPTGQGRYEQYF. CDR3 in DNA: TGTGCCAGCAGTCCAACTGGGCAGGGTCGGTACGAGCAGTACTTC.

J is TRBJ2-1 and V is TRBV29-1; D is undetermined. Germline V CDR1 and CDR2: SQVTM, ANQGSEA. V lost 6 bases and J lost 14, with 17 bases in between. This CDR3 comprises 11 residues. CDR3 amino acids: CSVPLGVGKFF. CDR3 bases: TGCAGCGTCCCCCTTGGGGTGGGGAAGTTCTTC.

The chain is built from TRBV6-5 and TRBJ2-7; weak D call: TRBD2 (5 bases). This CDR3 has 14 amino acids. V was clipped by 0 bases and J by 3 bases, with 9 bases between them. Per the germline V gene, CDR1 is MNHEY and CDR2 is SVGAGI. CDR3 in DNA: TGTGCCAGCAGTTACTCGGACGGGAACTACGAGCAGTACTTC. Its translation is CASSYSDGNYEQYF.